One and the same sample provided the 7 T cell receptor beta chains below, sequenced in a study of PD-1 blockade in classical Hodgkin lymphoma. Every patient was affected by relapse after autologous stem cell transplantation, while exposure to brentuximab vedotin was not uniform. Clones were sequenced by immunoSEQ multiplex PCR, and TCRdb holds only the in-frame ones, with some missing. The data show about 40,000 clones, 87% seen once. The sequencing here drew on peripheral blood mononuclear cells (PBMCs), taken at baseline. These receptors came from a human donor with classical Hodgkin lymphoma.

The V gene is TRBV7-9, the J gene TRBJ1-5; a possible D gene is TRBD1 (5 bases). The germline V gene has CDR1 SEHNR and CDR2 FQNEAQ (reference sequence). CDR3 length: 12 amino acids. The CDR3 loop is CAGGTGNQPQHF. CDR3 nucleotide sequence: TGTGCTGGGGGGACTGGCAATCAGCCCCAGCATTTT.

CDR3 region: CASSLAPWSSGANVLTF. The CDR3 DNA reads TGCGCCAGCAGCTTGGCCCCATGGAGCTCTGGGGCCAACGTCCTGACTTTC. V is TRBV5-1 and J is TRBJ2-6; D is ambiguous. In germline, CDR1 is SGHRS, CDR2 YFSETQ. Trimming stripped 0 bases from V and 0 bases from J, with 10 bases between. The CDR3 is made up of 17 amino acids.

V usage is TRBV18 and J usage is TRBJ1-5; D possibly corresponds to TRBD1 (5 bases). V dropped 5 bases and J dropped 2 bases, with 13 bases sitting between them. The CDR3 spans 15 residues. Looked up from germline, CDR1 is KGHSH and CDR2 is LQKENI. The CDR3 loop reads CASSTTDSGNQPQHF. The CDR3 DNA is TGTGCCAGCTCAACGACAGATAGTGGCAATCAGCCCCAGCATTTT.

The gene calls are TRBV7-9 and TRBJ1-3; D ambiguous. CDR3 length equals 13 residues. V was cut by 5 bases and J by 4 bases, with 9 bases left in between. The germline V gene has CDR1 SEHNR and CDR2 FQNEAQ (reference sequence). The CDR3 region is CASSHPSGNTIYF. As DNA, the CDR3 is TGTGCCAGCAGCCATCCTTCAGGAAACACCATATATTTT.

The chain combines TRBV4-1 with TRBJ1-5; D is perhaps TRBD1 (6 bases). The length of the CDR3 is 18 residues. The V end was cut by 4 bases, the J end by 0 bases, with 19 bases between. Germline V gene lookup returns CDR1 MGHRA and CDR2 YSYEKL. As DNA, the CDR3 is TGCGCCAGCAGCCCTGGGGGGGGCAGCCTAAATAGCAATCAGCCCCAGCATTTT. This codes for CASSPGGGSLNSNQPQHF.

The J gene is TRBJ2-3, the V gene TRBV7-3; 8 bases match TRBD2. V dropped 7 bases and J dropped 2; count of bases not matched to a gene: 8. The CDR3 covers 15 residues. CDR1 and CDR2 (germline): SGHTA, FQGTGA. CDR3 loop: CASTPGGPLTDTQYF. The CDR3 region has the DNA TGTGCCAGCACCCCGGGGGGGCCCCTCACAGATACGCAGTATTTT.

V gene TRBV19 combines with J gene TRBJ1-2, with D possibly TRBD1 on 6 matching bases. This CDR3 comprises 15 residues. The V and J ends lost 0 bases and 4 bases respectively, with 12 bases between them. CDR1 is LNHDA and CDR2 is SQIVND in the germline V gene (reference sequence). This CDR3 reads CASSIDHRESYGYTF. In DNA form, the CDR3 reads TGTGCCAGTAGTATAGACCACAGGGAAAGCTATGGCTACACCTTC.